The rows below give T cell receptor beta chains drawn from one sample of a study of pediatric ulcerative colitis. Some clones are missing from TCRdb's copy, which holds only in-frame ones; the method was immunoSEQ multiplex PCR. In the table there are roughly 16,000 clones, about 76% of which are singletons. Specimen: gut tissue. The receptors were gathered from a girl aged 10 to 17 with moderate ulcerative colitis. Both conserved end residues are part of each CDR3. A clone size is listed for some rows: how often the clone was seen (once, few, many), or a class if it is expanded.

abundance: NA; v_gene: TRBV11-2; j_gene: TRBJ2-7; CDR3aa: CASSSQGAQAGEQYF
abundance: NA; v_gene: TRBV11-2; j_gene: TRBJ2-7; CDR3aa: CASSYRAQTGASYEQYF
abundance: NA; v_gene: TRBV27; j_gene: TRBJ2-7; CDR3aa: CASSWTGPGWEQYF
abundance: NA; v_gene: TRBV11-3; j_gene: TRBJ2-3; CDR3aa: CASSLTGGVDTQYF
abundance: NA; v_gene: TRBV5-6; j_gene: TRBJ1-4; CDR3aa: CASSLVRTGGEKLFF
abundance: NA; v_gene: TRBV19; j_gene: TRBJ2-4; CDR3aa: CASSTLRTGRWKNIQYF
abundance: NA; v_gene: TRBV18; j_gene: TRBJ1-2; CDR3aa: CASSLGQETYYGYTF
abundance: few; v_gene: TRBV18; j_gene: TRBJ1-1; CDR3aa: CASSRSDTAEAFF
abundance: NA; v_gene: TRBV6-1; j_gene: TRBJ2-6; CDR3aa: CASSGASGTNVLTF
abundance: NA; v_gene: TRBV14; j_gene: TRBJ1-1; CDR3aa: CASSQRTGYGEAFF
abundance: NA; v_gene: TRBV14; j_gene: TRBJ2-1; CDR3aa: CASSRAWGGSYNEQFF
abundance: NA; v_gene: TRBV5-5; j_gene: TRBJ2-5; CDR3aa: CASRNTWTEETQYF
abundance: NA; v_gene: TRBV10-3; j_gene: TRBJ1-2; CDR3aa: CAIGKSQFPQTLYGYTF
abundance: NA; v_gene: TRBV15; j_gene: TRBJ2-7; CDR3aa: CATSRVGVGYEQYF
abundance: NA; v_gene: TRBV7-2; j_gene: TRBJ2-7; CDR3aa: CASRPRGVPGYEQYF
abundance: NA; v_gene: TRBV18; j_gene: TRBJ2-3; CDR3aa: CASSPPGLAGAVDTQYF
abundance: once; v_gene: TRBV7-6; j_gene: TRBJ2-3; CDR3aa: CASSLGTSGSLRDTQYF
abundance: NA; v_gene: TRBV19; j_gene: TRBJ2-1; CDR3aa: CAKPGQGACPDNEQFF
abundance: NA; v_gene: TRBV5-6; j_gene: TRBJ1-1; CDR3aa: CASSFPSAEAFF
abundance: NA; v_gene: TRBV7-9; j_gene: TRBJ1-2; CDR3aa: CASSSRQGAGYTF
abundance: NA; v_gene: TRBV11-1; j_gene: TRBJ1-2; CDR3aa: CASSLTVNYGYTF
abundance: once; v_gene: TRBV2; j_gene: TRBJ2-1; CDR3aa: CASRGSGLGANEQFF
abundance: NA; v_gene: TRBV6-1; j_gene: TRBJ1-1; CDR3aa: CASSEAENTEAFF
abundance: NA; v_gene: TRBV6-6; j_gene: TRBJ2-7; CDR3aa: CASSHRDRFSYEQYF
abundance: NA; v_gene: TRBV4-1; j_gene: TRBJ1-5; CDR3aa: CASSQTGKGNQPQHF
abundance: NA; v_gene: TRBV6-1; j_gene: TRBJ1-1; CDR3aa: CASSEMPEETEAFF
abundance: NA; v_gene: TRBV7-9; j_gene: TRBJ1-1; CDR3aa: CASSATGGQAFF
abundance: once; v_gene: TRBV6-5; j_gene: TRBJ1-1; CDR3aa: CASSPRQGQNTEAFF
abundance: few; v_gene: TRBV4-2; j_gene: TRBJ2-7; CDR3aa: CASRRDEGGPYEQYF
abundance: NA; v_gene: TRBV5-4; j_gene: TRBJ2-5; CDR3aa: CASSAGSHLEETQYF
abundance: few; v_gene: TRBV27; j_gene: TRBJ1-5; CDR3aa: CASSLYQPQHF
abundance: once; v_gene: TRBV28; j_gene: TRBJ2-1; CDR3aa: CASTDGLGQGADEQFF
abundance: NA; v_gene: TRBV25-1; j_gene: TRBJ1-4; CDR3aa: CASSEFQGSSNEKLFF
abundance: once; v_gene: TRBV29-1; j_gene: TRBJ2-1; CDR3aa: CSVDGNEQFF
abundance: NA; v_gene: TRBV7-6; j_gene: TRBJ2-7; CDR3aa: CASSSLSTYEQYF
abundance: NA; v_gene: TRBV28; j_gene: TRBJ2-5; CDR3aa: CASRDTSLLQETQYF
abundance: few; v_gene: TRBV6-1; j_gene: TRBJ1-5; CDR3aa: CASRMGDQPQHF
abundance: few; v_gene: TRBV7-9; j_gene: TRBJ2-3; CDR3aa: CASSPLGGSSTDTQYF
abundance: NA; v_gene: TRBV5-1; j_gene: TRBJ1-2; CDR3aa: CASSIGQGSLNYGYTF
abundance: NA; v_gene: TRBV5-1; j_gene: TRBJ1-2; CDR3aa: CASSNRDRGGYTF
abundance: NA; v_gene: TRBV6-5; j_gene: TRBJ2-7; CDR3aa: CASSLQKSSYEQYF